Listed here is a single TCR beta chain. Its antigen is currently unknown. CDR1 and CDR2 (germline): SNHLY, FYNNEI. The CDR3 has 16 amino acids. The germline V and J ends were trimmed by 3 bases and 1 base, with 16 bases remaining between them. The study recruited healthy Caucasian donors from Russia who were aged about 6 to 90. Each sample provided at least 5 micrograms of extracted total RNA. A second 7 to 11 cycle PCR used barcoded and J-beta primers. TCRdb reprocessed the 5' RACE reads via MiXCR and lists one record per CDR3 protein. There are 1.5 million to 2 million distinct CDR3 sequences in the sample; about 30% occur only once, and less than 9.5% lies in the top ten. This entry is derived from a study of blood T cells in healthy people across ages. Study-wide points: Long-lived and aged donors differed, with more naive CD4+ cells and higher diversity in the long-lived.

The TCR was taken from a woman younger than 45 in good health. The sequenced sample was blood. V gene TRBV2 combines with J gene TRBJ2-7, with D perhaps given as TRBD1 or TRBD2 (5 bases each). In DNA form, the CDR3 reads TGTGCCAGCAGTGATGGGACGGAGGCCGGGTCCTACGAGCAGTACTTC. Its translation: CASSDGTEAGSYEQYF. The variable domain in full, with the rest retrieved from reference TRBV2 and TRBJ2-7, is EPEVTQTPSHQVTQMGQEVILRCVPISNHLYFYWYRQILGQKVEFLVSFYNNEISEKSEIFDDQFSVERPDGSNFTLKIRSTKLEDSAMYFCASSDGTEAGSYEQYFGPGTRLTVT.